This TCR beta chain was sequenced for a study of cytomegalovirus exposure and HLA in healthy donors. Study results and limitations: Among TCR beta chains, those listed as cytomegalovirus-associated numbered over 150.

Sequenced by immunoSEQ multiplex PCR; TCRdb stores in-frame clones only, minus some. Of around 180,000 clones in the sample, roughly 86% are singletons; the top ten hold roughly 1.5%. This clone was observed a single time. Its specificity is unknown. This CDR3 has 15 amino acids. Per germline, CDR1 MNHEY and CDR2 SVGAGI. J was trimmed by 0 bases and V by 8 bases; bases with no gene match: 7. Sequencing input: PBMCs. The source of this sequence is a woman between 18 and 29 years old in good health and CMV-seronegative. The chain couples TRBV6-5 to TRBJ2-4, with 7 bases that match TRBD1. The DNA for the CDR3 is TGTGCCAGCCAAGAACAGGGGTTAGCCAAAAACATTCAGTACTTC. It codes for CASQEQGLAKNIQYF.